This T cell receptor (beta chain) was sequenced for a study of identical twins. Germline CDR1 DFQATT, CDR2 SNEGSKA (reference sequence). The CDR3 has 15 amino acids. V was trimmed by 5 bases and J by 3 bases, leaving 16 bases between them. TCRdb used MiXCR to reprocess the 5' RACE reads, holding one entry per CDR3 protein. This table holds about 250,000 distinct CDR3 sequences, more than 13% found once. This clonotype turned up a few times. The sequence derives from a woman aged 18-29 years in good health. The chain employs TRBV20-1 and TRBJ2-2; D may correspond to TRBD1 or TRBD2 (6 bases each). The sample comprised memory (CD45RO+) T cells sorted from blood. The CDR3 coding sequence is TGCAGTGCTGCCCCGGGGGCAGGTGACACCGGGGAGCTGTTTTTT. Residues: CSAAPGAGDTGELFF.